This entry features one TCR beta chain sequence. The CDR3 extends over 13 amino acids. Germline V gene lookup returns CDR1 SNHLY and CDR2 FYNNEI. V was shortened by 5 bases and J by 2 bases, with 9 bases between the two germline ends. The study ran its PCR with 60 Vbeta and 13 Jbeta primers. Here immunoSEQ multiplex PCR was the method, and the copy in TCRdb shows in-frame clones only, minus some. The sample shows 100,000 to 150,000 clones, approximately 78% of them seen only once. This entry comes from a study of cytomegalovirus exposure and HLA in healthy donors. The clonotype was recovered from a middle-aged man in good health and CMV-seronegative. This rearrangement joins TRBV2 to TRBJ1-1; the D is unclear. The sequenced sample was PBMCs. The CDR3 loop is CASSKQINTEAFF. As DNA, the CDR3 is TGTGCCAGCAGTAAACAGATAAACACTGAAGCTTTCTTT. Supplemented by reference TRBV2 and TRBJ1-1, the full variable domain reads EPEVTQTPSHQVTQMGQEVILRCVPISNHLYFYWYRQILGQKVEFLVSFYNNEISEKSEIFDDQFSVERPDGSNFTLKIRSTKLEDSAMYFCASSKQINTEAFFGQGTRLTVV.